A selection of T cell receptor beta chains follows, all from one sample in a study of regulatory T cells in long-lasting Graves disease. One entry per CDR3 protein, called by TCRdb with MiXCR from the multiplex PCR reads. This table holds under 250,000 distinct CDR3 sequences, about 19% found once. The material sequenced was peripheral blood mononuclear cells (PBMCs), taken at new diagnosis, from a patient treated with antithyroid drugs. Receptors originate from a female donor with Graves disease. The CDR3 runs from the conserved cysteine through the conserved F or W. The D gene is left open where the match is weak. Size tells how often a clone was seen (once, few, many) or the class of an expanded clone, and some rows leave it out.

j_call v_call cdr3_length d_call clone_size cdr3_aa cdr3_nt
TRBJ1-1 TRBV4-1 17 NA many CASSQDINRPGNTEAFF TGCGCCAGCAGCCAAGACATCAATCGCCCGGGTAACACTGAAGCTTTCTTT
TRBJ2-7 TRBV3-1 13 NA many CASSQEGEYEQYF TGTGCCAGCAGCCAAGAGGGAGAATACGAGCAGTACTTC
TRBJ2-1 TRBV6-1 12 NA NA CASSTVGNEQFF TGTGCCAGCTCGACAGTTGGCAATGAGCAGTTCTTC
TRBJ1-5 TRBV2 15 NA many CASSERVQSNQPQHF TGTGCCAGCAGTGAAAGGGTGCAGAGCAATCAGCCCCAGCATTTT
TRBJ2-1 TRBV5-4 13 NA NA CATLQGIYNEQFF TGTGCCACCCTACAGGGAATCTACAATGAGCAGTTCTTC
TRBJ2-5 TRBV2 13 TRBD2 many CASSGGGQETQYF TGTGCCAGCAGTGGCGGGGGCCAAGAGACCCAGTACTTC
TRBJ1-5 TRBV3-1 14 TRBD1 many CASSQLGGDQPQHF TGTGCCAGCAGCCAATTAGGGGGCGATCAGCCCCAGCATTTT
TRBJ1-5 TRBV2 16 TRBD1 NA CASSGTGGVSNQPQHF TGTGCCAGCAGTGGAACAGGGGGCGTAAGCAATCAGCCCCAGCATTTT
TRBJ2-3 TRBV10-3 14 NA many CAISDGPREHTQYF TGTGCCATCAGTGACGGCCCTAGGGAACATACGCAGTATTTT
TRBJ2-1 TRBV30 16 TRBD2 many CAWSVGSGRSYNEQFF TGTGCCTGGAGTGTAGGGAGCGGGAGGTCCTACAATGAGCAGTTCTTC
TRBJ2-5 TRBV5-1 17 NA many CASSGGQGLAGAETQYF TGCGCCAGCAGCGGAGGACAGGGTCTCGCGGGAGCGGAGACCCAGTACTTC
TRBJ2-5 TRBV7-2 16 NA many CASSSLTGSQGVTQYF TGTGCCAGCAGCTCTCTCACAGGTTCCCAAGGTGTGACCCAGTACTTC
TRBJ2-2 TRBV14 15 NA NA CASSQGQLYTGELFF TGTGCCAGCAGCCAAGGACAACTGTATACCGGGGAGCTGTTTTTT
TRBJ1-1 TRBV20-1 14 TRBD1 many CSADDRETDTEAFF TGCAGTGCGGATGACAGGGAAACAGACACTGAAGCTTTCTTT
TRBJ2-7 TRBV18 14 TRBD1 few CASSPGTAKYEQYF TGTGCCAGCTCACCAGGGACAGCAAAATACGAGCAGTACTTC
TRBJ1-4 TRBV29-1 14 TRBD1 NA CSVEGGQGGEKLFF TGCAGCGTTGAGGGCGGACAGGGGGGGGAAAAACTGTTTTTT
TRBJ2-1 TRBV7-9 14 NA many CASSGGNSYNEQFF TGTGCCAGCAGCGGGGGAAATTCCTACAATGAGCAGTTCTTC
TRBJ2-2 TRBV11-3 11 NA many CASTSTYELFF TGTGCCAGCACCAGTACCTACGAGCTGTTTTTT
TRBJ2-5 TRBV10-2 13 TRBD1 many CASSEGAPETQYF TGCGCCAGCAGCGAGGGGGCCCCGGAGACCCAGTACTTC
TRBJ2-7 TRBV7-2 16 NA many CASSQLQGLGSYEQYF TGTGCCAGCAGCCAACTCCAGGGTCTCGGTTCCTACGAGCAGTACTTC
TRBJ2-4 TRBV7-2 12 NA many CASSLRVDIQYF TGTGCCAGCAGCTTAAGGGTCGACATTCAGTACTTC
TRBJ1-2 TRBV7-9 12 NA many CASRSANYGYTF TGTGCCAGCAGATCAGCTAACTATGGCTACACCTTC
TRBJ1-1 TRBV5-5 13 NA many CASSLVSNTEAFF TGTGCCAGCAGCTTGGTTTCGAACACTGAAGCTTTCTTT
TRBJ2-4 TRBV7-2 14 NA many CASSSQGPKNIQYF TGTGCCAGCAGCTCACAGGGCCCCAAAAACATTCAGTACTTC
TRBJ1-1 TRBV11-2 12 NA many CASSQPFIEAFF TGTGCCAGCAGCCAGCCTTTTATTGAAGCTTTCTTT
TRBJ2-7 TRBV24-1 13 TRBD1 many CATAGTGTYEQYF TGTGCCACAGCCGGGACAGGAACCTACGAGCAGTACTTC
TRBJ2-1 TRBV11-2 13 NA many CASSLWGENEQFF TGTGCCAGCAGCTTGTGGGGGGAGAATGAGCAGTTCTTC
TRBJ2-7 TRBV5-1 15 NA few CASSIRRVGYGEQYF TGCGCCAGCAGCATAAGACGGGTGGGGTACGGCGAGCAGTACTTC
TRBJ1-1 TRBV20-1 15 NA many CSARGYRGVYTEAFF TGCAGTGCTAGAGGGTATAGGGGGGTTTACACTGAAGCTTTCTTT
TRBJ1-4 TRBV5-1 17 TRBD1 many CASSRDNFQGGDEKLFF TGCGCCAGCAGTCGCGACAATTTTCAGGGGGGAGATGAAAAACTGTTTTTT
TRBJ2-7 TRBV20-1 13 NA many CSAPDSEHYEQYF TGCAGTGCTCCGGACAGCGAACACTACGAGCAGTACTTC
TRBJ2-1 TRBV4-1 16 NA many CASSQGTGGTYNEQFF TGCGCCAGCAGCCAAGGAACGGGTGGGACCTACAATGAGCAGTTCTTC
TRBJ1-5 TRBV4-1 16 TRBD1 many CASSPTDRGSNQPQHF TGCGCCAGCAGCCCAACCGACAGGGGTAGCAATCAGCCCCAGCATTTT
TRBJ2-7 TRBV28 16 NA many CASSRKRWSVPYEQYF TGTGCCAGCAGTCGGAAGAGATGGAGCGTTCCCTACGAGCAGTACTTC
TRBJ1-1 TRBV29-1 14 TRBD1 many CSVAGGAFLPEAFF TGCAGCGTCGCAGGGGGCGCGTTTTTGCCTGAAGCTTTCTTT
TRBJ2-7 TRBV19 17 TRBD1 many CASSTGWAGGRPYEQYF TGTGCCAGTAGTACCGGATGGGCAGGGGGCAGACCCTACGAGCAGTACTTC
TRBJ2-7 TRBV15 17 NA many CATSRSNRRGGSYEQYF TGTGCCACCAGCAGATCAAATCGACGAGGGGGCTCCTACGAGCAGTACTTC
TRBJ2-1 TRBV6-1 12 TRBD2 many CASRGSGGEQFF TGTGCCAGCAGGGGTAGCGGGGGCGAGCAGTTCTTC
TRBJ2-2 TRBV9 17 NA few CASSVALPRADTGELFF TGTGCCAGCAGCGTAGCTTTGCCGCGCGCGGACACCGGGGAGCTGTTTTTT
TRBJ1-1 TRBV27 19 NA few CASSLRAGARTLASTEAFF TGTGCCAGCAGTTTAAGAGCAGGGGCGCGTACCCTCGCAAGTACTGAAGCTTTCTTT